Listed below are T cell receptor beta chains from one sample, sequenced in a study of blood T cell repertoires in COVID-19. Sequencing was performed with immunoSEQ multiplex PCR; in TCRdb, only in-frame clones are kept and a portion is missing. The sample gives hundreds of thousands of clones, nearly 90% of which show up once; around 15% is in the top ten. Material: PBMCs or T cells enriched from blood (not recorded which). Receptors were obtained from a man aged 25 to 40 who had been exposed to COVID-19. Each CDR3 is given with its conserved first and last residue. The D gene is left open where the match is weak. Clone size is not always given. Where it is, it says once, few, many or a class for expanded clones.

clone size	V gene	D gene	J gene	CDR3 DNA	CDR3 protein
NA	TRBV7-6	NA	TRBJ2-3	TGTGCCAGCAGCTTGACAGTAGGCACAGATACGCAGTATTTT	CASSLTVGTDTQYF
few	TRBV7-9	NA	TRBJ2-1	TGTGCCAGCAGCCCCCTCCACAATGAGCAGTTCTTC	CASSPLHNEQFF
NA	TRBV11-2	NA	TRBJ1-3	TGTGCCAGCAGCCCCCCGCCGGGGGACACCATATATTTT	CASSPPPGDTIYF
NA	TRBV5-1	TRBD1	TRBJ2-7	TGCGCCAGCAGCTTTCGAAGTTACTCAGGGGGTTCCTACGAGCAGTACTTC	CASSFRSYSGGSYEQYF
NA	TRBV18	NA	TRBJ1-6	TGTGCCAGCTCACCGCGGGACGGCGATTCACCCCTCCACTTT	CASSPRDGDSPLHF
NA	TRBV15	NA	TRBJ1-1	TGTGCCACCAGCCTCAAGACGGGGAACACTGAAGCTTTCTTT	CATSLKTGNTEAFF
NA	TRBV30	TRBD1	TRBJ1-2	TGTGCCTGGAGAAGTGGCAGGGGGGTCGATGGCTACACCTTC	CAWRSGRGVDGYTF
NA	TRBV27	NA	TRBJ1-6	TGTGCCAGCACTCGGCGGTGGGGGCTGGATAATTCACCCCTCCACTTT	CASTRRWGLDNSPLHF
NA	TRBV5-5	NA	TRBJ2-1	TGTGCCAGCAGCTTGTCGAGTAGCGATGAGCAGTTCTTC	CASSLSSSDEQFF
once	TRBV7-2	TRBD2	TRBJ2-7	TGTGCCAGCAGCCTAAGGACTAGCGGGGGAGCTGCCGCCTACGAGCAGTACTTC	CASSLRTSGGAAAYEQYF
NA	TRBV12-3/TRBV12-4	NA	TRBJ1-5	TGTGCCAGCAGTGCAGTGGGGGGGTCCCAGCATTTT	CASSAVGGSQHF
NA	TRBV7-2	TRBD1	TRBJ2-5	TGTGCCAGCAGCTTAGGACGAGGGGGCCAAGGGACCCAGTACTTC	CASSLGRGGQGTQYF
NA	TRBV28	TRBD1	TRBJ1-2	TGTGCCAGCAGGCTACAGGGGGGAGTGCATGGTGGCTACACCTTC	CASRLQGGVHGGYTF
NA	TRBV2	NA	TRBJ1-2	TGTGCCAGCAGGCCGGGGGGAATGTATGGCTACACCTTC	CASRPGGMYGYTF
NA	TRBV6-2/TRBV6-3	TRBD1	TRBJ1-1	TGTGCCAGCAGCTTGGACAGGGGGAACACTGAAGCTTTCTTT	CASSLDRGNTEAFF
NA	TRBV11-2	NA	TRBJ1-1	TGTGCCAGCAGCTTAGAATCGTACACTGAAGCTTTCTTT	CASSLESYTEAFF
NA	TRBV7-9	TRBD1	TRBJ2-7	TGTGCCAGCAGCTGGGGACAGGTCTCCTACGAGCAGTACTTC	CASSWGQVSYEQYF
NA	TRBV3-1/TRBV3-2	NA	TRBJ2-1	TGTGCCAGCAGCCAAGGAGGTGCCTTTCAGTTCTTC	CASSQGGAFQFF
NA	TRBV15	TRBD1	TRBJ1-2	TGTGCCACCAGCAGAGACTATCAGGGGGCAGTTGGCTACACCTTC	CATSRDYQGAVGYTF
NA	TRBV4-1	NA	TRBJ1-5	TGCGCCAGCAGCCAAGCCGGGGGGGGAGTTCGCAATCAGCCCCAGCATTTT	CASSQAGGGVRNQPQHF
once	TRBV3-1/TRBV3-2	NA	TRBJ1-1	TGTGCCAGCAGCCAAAATTTCTACACTGAAGCTTTCTTT	CASSQNFYTEAFF
NA	TRBV3-1/TRBV3-2	TRBD2	TRBJ2-5	TGTGCCAGCAGCCAAGGGCTAGCGGGGGGTGCAGAGACCCAGTACTTC	CASSQGLAGGAETQYF
NA	TRBV28	TRBD1	TRBJ1-4	TGTGCCAGCAGTCCCCGGACAGGGGGAGGTGAAAAACTGTTTTTT	CASSPRTGGGEKLFF
NA	TRBV4-3	TRBD1	TRBJ1-2	TGCGCCAGCAGCCGTCACACCGGGACAGGGGTTAACTATGGCTACACCTTC	CASSRHTGTGVNYGYTF
NA	TRBV28	NA	TRBJ2-7	TGTGCCAGCAGTCGGGGAAACTCCTACGAGCAGTACTTC	CASSRGNSYEQYF
few	TRBV19	NA	TRBJ1-2	TGTGCCAGCCGCCGGAGGGGAGCGAACTATGGCTACACCTTC	CASRRRGANYGYTF
NA	TRBV7-6	TRBD2	TRBJ2-5	TGTGCCAGCAGACCCGCCACGGGGGGTAGCCCTGGGACCCAGTACTTC	CASRPATGGSPGTQYF
NA	TRBV4-3	NA	TRBJ1-2	TGCGCCAGCAGCCAAGATCAGTACCCGGGTAACTATGGCTACACCTTC	CASSQDQYPGNYGYTF
once	TRBV7-9	TRBD1	TRBJ2-7	TGTGCCAGCAGCTACCGGGGACAGAACTACGAGCAGTACTTC	CASSYRGQNYEQYF
NA	TRBV7-8	TRBD1	TRBJ1-1	TGTGCCAGCAGCAACCGGGACAGTGGCGTTAGGGCTTTCTTT	CASSNRDSGVRAFF
NA	TRBV7-2	TRBD2	TRBJ2-1	TGTGCCAGCAGCCCTAGTAGTGGACTAGCGGGGGGGCTTAACAATGAGCAGTTCTTC	CASSPSSGLAGGLNNEQFF
NA	TRBV29-1	NA	TRBJ1-2	TGCAGCGCCACTGATACCGGGACAAATAACTATGGCTACACCTTC	CSATDTGTNNYGYTF
NA	TRBV4-1	TRBD1	TRBJ1-6	TGCGCCAGCAGCCAATTTATGGACAGGGCTTCACCCCTCCACTTT	CASSQFMDRASPLHF
NA	TRBV20-1	NA	TRBJ1-1	TGCAGTGCTAGTCGCCTATTTGAGGACACTGAAGCTTTCTTT	CSASRLFEDTEAFF
NA	TRBV19	TRBD2	TRBJ2-3	TGTGCCAGTAAGATAGCGGGGGCCTTCACAGATACGCAGTATTTT	CASKIAGAFTDTQYF
NA	TRBV18	NA	TRBJ1-1	TGTGCCAGCTCCAAAGACAGCACGAAAACTGAAGCTTTCTTT	CASSKDSTKTEAFF
NA	TRBV3-1/TRBV3-2	TRBD2	TRBJ2-7	TGTGCCAGCAGCCTGCGTTACCGGGGAGGGTACGAGCAGTACTTC	CASSLRYRGGYEQYF
NA	TRBV5-4	NA	TRBJ2-2	TGTGCCAGCAGCCAGGGATGGACCGGGGAGCTGTTTTTT	CASSQGWTGELFF
NA	TRBV7-8	TRBD1	TRBJ1-5	TGTGCCAGCAGCTTATCAGTTAGAGGGGGCGGGAATCAGCCCCAGCATTTT	CASSLSVRGGGNQPQHF
NA	TRBV3-1/TRBV3-2	TRBD2	TRBJ2-5	TGTGCCAGCAGTTGGACTAGCGGGGGGGCAGAGACCCAGTACTTC	CASSWTSGGAETQYF
NA	TRBV30	NA	TRBJ1-5	TGTGCCTGGAGTGTCTCGGGCGGGCAGCCCCAGCATTTT	CAWSVSGGQPQHF
NA	TRBV18	TRBD1	TRBJ2-2	TGTGCCAGCTCACCACGTGGGACAGGGGCCGGGGAGCTGTTTTTT	CASSPRGTGAGELFF
NA	TRBV6-2/TRBV6-3	TRBD2	TRBJ2-3	TGTGCCAGCAGTTATTCGGGACTATCGACAGATACGCAGTATTTT	CASSYSGLSTDTQYF
NA	TRBV2	NA	TRBJ2-1	TGTGCCAGCATCCCCGGCCTGCGGGACAGTTACAATGAGCAGTTCTTC	CASIPGLRDSYNEQFF
NA	TRBV1	NA	TRBJ2-1	TGCACCAGCAGCCAATGCCGGGTATTTGGCGGGGGGGAAAATGAGCAGTTCTTC	CTSSQCRVFGGGENEQFF
NA	TRBV5-1	TRBD1	TRBJ1-1	TGCGCCAGCAGAGACAGGGCGCTGAACACTGAAGCTTTCTTT	CASRDRALNTEAFF
NA	TRBV6-5	TRBD1	TRBJ1-2	TGTGCCAGCACCCTCGACAGGGACTACTATGGCTACACCTTC	CASTLDRDYYGYTF
NA	TRBV2	NA	TRBJ1-3	TGTGCCACCACGAGGTCTGGAAACACCATATATTTT	CATTRSGNTIYF
NA	TRBV19	TRBD1	TRBJ1-5	TGTGCCAGTAGTATAGTAGGGGACAGGGCTCAATCTCAGCCCCAGCATTTT	CASSIVGDRAQSQPQHF
NA	TRBV20-1	TRBD1	TRBJ1-5	TGCAGTGCTAGTGATACAGGGGGCTACTATAGCAATCAGCCCCAGCATTTT	CSASDTGGYYSNQPQHF
once	TRBV3-1/TRBV3-2	NA	TRBJ1-6	TGTGCCAGCAGCCAAACAGCCAGTAATTCACCCCTCCACTTT	CASSQTASNSPLHF
few	TRBV2	TRBD1	TRBJ2-2	TGTGCCAGCACTAGGACAGGGGCCACCACCGGGGAGCTGTTTTTT	CASTRTGATTGELFF
NA	TRBV27	NA	TRBJ1-1	TGTGCCAGCAGGTGGCTTTCGAACACTGAAGCTTTCTTT	CASRWLSNTEAFF
NA	TRBV19	NA	TRBJ1-1	TGTGCCAGTAGTATAGACAGGGACACTGAAGCTTTCTTT	CASSIDRDTEAFF